The 5 T cell receptor beta chains below were found in one sample sequenced in a study of cytotoxic CD8 clonotypes in ibrutinib-treated CLL. TCRdb's table, derived via immunoSEQ multiplex PCR, lists solely in-frame clones and lacks some. The sample holds over 100,000 clones, 80% to 90% seen once. Sequenced here: PBMCs, sampled after 24 months of ibrutinib treatment. The receptors were sampled from a human donor with chronic lymphocytic leukemia.

V usage is TRBV5-1 and J usage is TRBJ2-7, with D unclear. V shed 3 bases and J shed 3 bases, with 7 bases lying between them. The germline V gene has CDR1 SGHRS and CDR2 YFSETQ. The CDR3 contains 12 residues. The CDR3 nucleotides read TGCGCCAGCAGCTCCACCCTCTACGAGCAGTACTTC. This codes for CASSSTLYEQYF. The entire variable domain, with the rest obtained from reference TRBV5-1 and TRBJ2-7, is as follows: KAGVTQTPRYLIKTRGQQVTLSCSPISGHRSVSWYQQTPGQGLQFLFEYFSETQRNKGNFPGRFSGRQFSNSRSEMNVSTLELGDSALYLCASSSTLYEQYFGPGTRLTVT.

This clone came up a few times. The chain links TRBV28 to TRBJ2-3; D gene ambiguous. Trimming cost V 3 bases and J 1 base, with 8 bases left between them. Germline loops: CDR1 MDHEN, CDR2 SYDVKM. The CDR3 is 14 residues long. The DNA for the CDR3 is TGTGCCAGCAGTTTGAGACGGGGCACAGATACGCAGTATTTT. Its protein product is CASSLRRGTDTQYF.

This clone has a handful of counts. The rearrangement joins TRBV30 to TRBJ1-5; possibly TRBD1 for D (6 bases). CDR3 length: 13 amino acids. CDR1 and CDR2 from the germline V gene are GTSNPN and SVGIG (reference sequence). The V and J ends lost 6 bases and 9 bases respectively, with 18 bases between them. The CDR3 DNA is TGTGCCTGTACCAACGGGGGCCCAGGGCCCCAGCATTTT. This encodes CACTNGGPGPQHF. The full variable domain, rest sourced from reference TRBV30 and TRBJ1-5, is SQTIHQWPATLVQPVGSPLSLECTVEGTSNPNLYWYRQAAGRGLQLLFYSVGIGQISSEVPQNLSASRPQDRQFILSSKKLLLSDSGFYLCACTNGGPGPQHFGDGTRLSIL.

The J gene is TRBJ2-3, the V gene TRBV9; 7 nucleotides line up with TRBD2. This CDR3 region has 16 residues. The V segment lost 0 bases and the J segment 4 bases; nucleotides outside the gene matches: 8. Per germline, CDR1 SGDLS and CDR2 YYNGEE. CDR3 nucleotides: TGTGCCAGCAGCGTAGGGGGAGGGAGTTGGGCAGATACGCAGTATTTT. This encodes CASSVGGGSWADTQYF.

This clone showed up just a few times. This rearrangement joins TRBV19 to TRBJ1-4; no clear D gene. Trimming stripped 5 bases from V and 0 bases from J, with 10 bases between. Germline V gene data show CDR1 as LNHDA and CDR2 as SQIVND (reference sequence). There are 15 residues in the CDR3. CDR3 in amino acids: CASSPQLATNEKLFF. The CDR3, as DNA: TGTGCCAGTAGTCCACAACTTGCAACTAATGAAAAACTGTTTTTT.